Listed below are T cell receptor beta chains from one sample, sequenced in a study of T cells after yellow fever vaccination. In TCRdb, the 5' RACE reads were re-called with MiXCR into one record per CDR3 protein. The table has 450,000 to 550,000 distinct CDR3 sequences, 21% seen once; the top ten hold about a sixth. The sequencing used PBMCs, collected less than 25 days after the first yellow fever vaccination. These receptors were taken from a young man who received the YFV17D yellow fever vaccine. Both conserved end residues are part of each CDR3. Fields, in order: D gene, V gene, J gene, clone size, CDR3 protein, CDR3 DNA. A D gene is named only where the DNA matches it firmly. Clone size is not always given. Where it is, it says once, few, many or a class for expanded clones.

NA	TRBV7-3	TRBJ2-3	NA	CASSLGLRRPDTQYF	TGTGCCAGCAGCTTGGGACTCCGACGCCCAGATACGCAGTATTTT
TRBD2	TRBV20-1	TRBJ2-3	few	CSAREDSGFTDTQYF	TGCAGTGCTAGAGAAGATAGCGGGTTCACAGATACGCAGTATTTT
TRBD2	TRBV29-1	TRBJ2-3	NA	CSGGGTSTDTQYF	TGCAGCGGCGGGGGGACTAGCACAGATACGCAGTATTTT
TRBD2	TRBV4-3	TRBJ2-3	NA	CASSQSTSGVTDTQYF	TGCGCCAGCAGCCAGTCGACTAGCGGGGTCACAGATACGCAGTATTTT
TRBD2	TRBV9	TRBJ2-3	NA	CASSVREGGDTQYF	TGTGCCAGCAGCGTACGGGAGGGAGGCGATACGCAGTATTTT
NA	TRBV6-1	TRBJ1-1	many	CASSEPGGIEAFF	TGTGCCAGCAGTGAACCGGGAGGGATTGAAGCTTTCTTT
TRBD1	TRBV20-1	TRBJ2-6	few	CSARQGASGANVLTF	TGCAGTGCGAGACAGGGGGCCTCTGGGGCCAACGTCCTGACTTTC
NA	TRBV7-9	TRBJ2-7	many	CASSFTGGGHEQYF	TGTGCCAGCAGTTTTACAGGAGGGGGCCACGAGCAGTACTTC
NA	TRBV6-5	TRBJ2-1	NA	CASSTGSSYNEQFF	TGTGCCAGCAGTACAGGGAGCTCCTACAATGAGCAGTTCTTC
NA	TRBV5-6	TRBJ2-3	NA	CASSRRQGGADTQYF	TGTGCCAGCAGCAGAAGACAGGGAGGGGCGGATACGCAGTATTTT
NA	TRBV7-9	TRBJ2-1	few	CASSELMGGSEQFF	TGTGCCAGCAGTGAGCTTATGGGGGGCAGTGAGCAGTTCTTC
TRBD2	TRBV19	TRBJ2-2	NA	CASKRAGRQSTTGELFF	TGTGCCAGTAAAAGGGCCGGGAGGCAGAGTACCACCGGGGAGCTGTTTTTT
NA	TRBV18	TRBJ2-7	few	CASSPPGDVSEQYF	TGTGCCAGCTCACCACCGGGGGATGTAAGCGAGCAGTACTTC
TRBD1	TRBV29-1	TRBJ1-5	many	CREQGQGYQPQHF	TGCAGGGAACAAGGACAGGGGTATCAGCCCCAGCATTTT
TRBD1	TRBV3-1	TRBJ2-4	NA	CASSQVRDRANIQYF	TGTGCCAGCAGCCAAGTCCGGGACAGGGCGAACATTCAGTACTTC
TRBD2	TRBV5-1	TRBJ2-5	many	CASSSSTSGKETQYF	TGCGCCAGCAGCTCTTCGACTAGCGGGAAAGAGACCCAGTACTTC
TRBD2	TRBV20-1	TRBJ2-5	few	CSASPGLAASGAQYF	TGCAGTGCTTCCCCGGGACTAGCGGCTTCGGGGGCCCAGTACTTC
NA	TRBV7-9	TRBJ2-2	once	CASRTSTEGSGELFF	TGTGCCAGCAGGACTTCAACAGAGGGGTCCGGGGAGCTGTTTTTT
NA	TRBV28	TRBJ2-1	NA	CASTQGGDPYNEQFF	TGTGCCAGCACCCAGGGAGGCGACCCGTACAATGAGCAGTTCTTC
NA	TRBV7-9	TRBJ1-2	few	CASSLAGRFYGYTF	TGTGCCAGCAGCTTAGCTGGGAGGTTCTATGGCTACACCTTC